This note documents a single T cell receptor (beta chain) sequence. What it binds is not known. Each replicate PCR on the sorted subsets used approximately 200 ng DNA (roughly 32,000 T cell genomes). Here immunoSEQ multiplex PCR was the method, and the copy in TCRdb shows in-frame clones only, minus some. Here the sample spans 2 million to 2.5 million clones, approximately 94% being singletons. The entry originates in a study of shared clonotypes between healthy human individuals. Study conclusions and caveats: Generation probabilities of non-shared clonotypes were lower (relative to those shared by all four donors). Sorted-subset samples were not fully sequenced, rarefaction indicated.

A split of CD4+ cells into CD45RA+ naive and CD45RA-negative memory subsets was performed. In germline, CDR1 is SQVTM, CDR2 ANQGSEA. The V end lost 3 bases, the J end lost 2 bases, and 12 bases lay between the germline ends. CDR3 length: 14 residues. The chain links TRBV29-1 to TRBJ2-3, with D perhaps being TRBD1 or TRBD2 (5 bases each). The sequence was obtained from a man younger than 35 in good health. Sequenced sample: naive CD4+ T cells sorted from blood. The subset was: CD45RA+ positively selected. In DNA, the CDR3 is TGCAGCGTTGACGGGACGTGGGCCACAGATACGCAGTATTTT. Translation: CSVDGTWATDTQYF.